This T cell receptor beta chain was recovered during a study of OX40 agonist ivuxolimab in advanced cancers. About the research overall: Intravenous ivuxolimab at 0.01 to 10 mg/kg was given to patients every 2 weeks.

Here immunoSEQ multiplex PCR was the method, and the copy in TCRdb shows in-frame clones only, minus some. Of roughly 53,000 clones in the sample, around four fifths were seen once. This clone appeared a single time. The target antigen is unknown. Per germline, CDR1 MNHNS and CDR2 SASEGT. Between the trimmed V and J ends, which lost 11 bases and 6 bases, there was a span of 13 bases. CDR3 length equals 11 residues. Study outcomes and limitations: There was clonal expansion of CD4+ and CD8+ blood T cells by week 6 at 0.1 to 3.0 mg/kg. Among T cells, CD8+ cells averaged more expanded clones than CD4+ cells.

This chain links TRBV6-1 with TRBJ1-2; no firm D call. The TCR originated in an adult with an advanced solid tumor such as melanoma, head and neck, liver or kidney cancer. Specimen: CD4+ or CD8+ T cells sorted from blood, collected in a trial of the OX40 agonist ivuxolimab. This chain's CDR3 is CAVGRAHGYTF. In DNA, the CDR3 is TGTGCCGTTGGGAGGGCTCATGGCTACACCTTC.